The following is a TCR beta chain sequence with its context. Ten or more counts support this clonotype. Its antigen is unknown. There are no base qualities to consult, and no much larger clone falls within one base. The library was prepared using 5' RACE. Data came from an Illumina HiSeq 2000. A universal primer binding site was added through template switching, and the final cDNA carried a unique molecular identifier so that TCR cDNA molecules could be counted accurately. Specific primers in the conserved constant-segment region were used to synthesize first-strand cDNA for TCR alpha and beta chains. Each cDNA library was double barcoded, with a SMART-Mk sample barcode plus Illumina barcodes, to control for contamination. TruSeq adapter sequences along with Illumina sample barcodes were introduced in two successive PCR steps. Sequencing of the TCR alpha and beta cDNA libraries was done on the Illumina HiSeq platform using custom primers. Turning to the authors' computational methods: Raw reads were processed with MiGEC to extract unique molecular identifiers, and MiXCR was used to determine CDR3 positions. Recombination models were inferred per individual with the repgenHMM and IGoR tools using an EM algorithm. The tcR package in R was used for shared clonotype analysis, with sharing normalized by the product of cloneset sizes. Out-of-frame nonproductive sequences were analyzed to study raw recombination free of thymic and clonal selection effects. TCRdb handled the public reads itself, with Q25 trimming in fastp and clone calling in MiXCR, and kept productive beta chains. CDR3 protein sequences are deduplicated, and each keeps its most common genes and DNA. The V and J calls were not made by the authors but by TCRdb's processing. This sample comprises 1,800,000 or so distinct CDR3 sequences, roughly a third of them detected only once. Approximately 0.29% of the sample comes from the top ten.

The CDR3 goes from the cysteine to the phenylalanine over 15 residues. Just the 45-base CDR3 DNA is kept, in frame starting at base 1. CDR1 and CDR2 were assigned from the germline V gene as LGHNA and YNFKEQ. The junction carries 11 bases between V and J, which are trimmed by 3 bases and 3 bases respectively. The data were obtained in a study of identical twins listed by TCRdb under 2016. For context, the study as a whole: To test whether fetal clonotypes persist, the study used deep sequencing on TCR alpha and beta repertoires from monozygotic twins, unrelated adults of various ages, and cord blood. To rule out contamination, the twin experiments were replicated at different times with different library preparation protocols.

Every donor in the study was a healthy Caucasian. Overall study results and their limits: Compared with coincidental sharing between unrelated individuals, out-of-frame TCR alpha sequences shared between twins had an excess of sequences with low generation probability. Abundant cord blood beta clonotypes had fewer insertions, young adult naive repertoires showed a similar but weaker trend, and memory repertoires showed no such trend. Out-of-frame TCR alpha sharing in monozygotic twins was systematically underestimated by recombination models, whereas sharing between unrelated individuals was in agreement with the recombination models. Because the same donors could not be followed over many years, the conclusions relied on cross-sectional statistical analysis. Zero-insertion analyses could be partly confounded by invariant T cells such as MAIT and iNKT, although diverse VJ usage argued against such confounding for most clonotypes. A weaker excess of twin sharing was found in beta out-of-frame sequences because the signal-to-noise ratio was lowered by fewer shared sequences.

The chain links TRBV4-2 with TRBJ1-4; the D region possibly corresponds to TRBD1 (6 bases align). Sequencing was performed on cord blood. This TCR was sampled from a newborn girl in good health. The sequenced DNA is TGTGCCAGCAGCCAGTCGACAGGAGCTAATGAAAAACTGTTTTTT. Its coded protein is CASSQSTGANEKLFF.